The sequence of this TCR beta chain was determined in a study of T cell responses to AZD1222 COVID-19 vaccine (dated by TCRdb to 2020 to 2022). About the study as a whole: AZD1222 recipients given second doses at about 4 weeks or at about 12 weeks were pooled, since spike-specific TCR depth and breadth were not found to differ between the two schedules. Enrollment into the trials was organized by age into subgroups of 18-55, 56-69 and 70-plus years, and those subgroups contained about 160, 30 and 59 TCR-sequenced participants, respectively. TCR sequencing covered 233 trial participants: 207 given two doses of AZD1222 and 26 given two doses of MenACWY control vaccine. Study-wide conclusions, independent of this receptor: In the small 56-69-year group, the increase in depth fell short of significance, most likely because of low power. Most participants were white British and females outnumbered males, and the authors suggested that clonal diversity may have been underestimated. No day 14 peak-response samples were available, so repertoires were characterized only after the peak T cell response. Spike-specific TCR breadth and depth rose significantly after two AZD1222 doses compared with day 0 and with MenACWY recipients. Nearly half of unique spike-specific TCRs reportedly recognized epitopes outside regions mutated in the B.1.351 and B.1.1.7 variants. The whole spike protein was spanned by vaccine-associated CD4 TCRs, and dominant responses were seen in regions 160-218 and 743-854. Conclusions about previously exposed vaccinees were limited because only six or seven AZD1222 recipients were SARS-CoV-2 seropositive at baseline.

The CDR3 regions of human TCRbeta chains were subjected to immunosequencing. From the authors' description of their analysis: Repertoire TCRs were matched against a reference library of SARS-CoV-2-specific TCRs generated with the MIRA antigen-specificity platform. Breadth was defined as the fraction of unique TCRs that were SARS-CoV-2-associated, and depth was defined as the fraction of total T cells that were SARS-CoV-2-associated. Using the MIRA data, each spike-specific TCR was mapped to the spike region that the TCR reacts to and placed in a CD4 or CD8 class. Log10-transformed breadth and depth values were compared by one-way ANOVA with Sidak's multiple comparisons tests. TCRdb took over this immuneACCESS table, retaining in-frame rearrangements with V and J assigned. Such tables are incomplete; in checked studies, under half of the missing clones stem from an unresolved V gene, and the remainder is unexplained. The V and J calls and the clone size are those of that table, but D and trimming were determined from the DNA. The sample profile shows over 130,000 clones; approximately 94% of them were found once. 1.3% of the sample goes to the ten largest clones.

This sample's time point label indicates: baseline before first vaccination. The vaccinee samples were drawn from two UK trials, COV001 and COV002, one of which was a single-blind randomized controlled phase 2/3 trial testing AZD1222 (ChAdOx1 nCoV-19) in healthy adults. For TCRbeta chain sequencing, PBMC samples from trial participants were taken at day 0 and at day 28 after the second dose. V loses 1 base of germline sequence and J loses 4 bases, and the interval between the two ends is 23 bases. Sequences MGHRA (CDR1) and YSYEKL (CDR2) are obtained from the germline V gene. The CDR3 numbers 19 residues from cysteine through phenylalanine. Of the read, only the CDR3 DNA is kept; its 57 bases are in frame from base 1. This clone occurred once. Its antigen is unknown. One base away there is no much larger clone; base qualities are not given.

Sequencing used peripheral blood, obtained on day 0 of AZD1222 vaccination. The source of this sequence is an adult in good health. Here the chain combines TRBV4-1 and TRBJ1-5; the best D guess is TRBD1, with 5 bases matching. The CDR3 protein sequence reads: CASSQAWSGGEAKNQPQHF. The bases are TGCGCCAGCAGCCAAGCTTGGAGCGGGGGAGAAGCGAAAAATCAGCCCCAGCATTTT.